The clone carrying this TCR beta chain has just one count. Libraries were prepared by immunoSEQ multiplex PCR; TCRdb keeps only in-frame clonotypes and omits some of them. The sample lists some 100,000 clones, around 90% seen once, with more than 1.5% in the top ten. The record originates from a study of T cell responses to AZD1222 COVID-19 vaccine. CDR1 is LGHDT, CDR2 YNNKEL, per germline (reference sequence). CDR3 size: 15 residues. Trimming took 1 base from V and 7 from J, leaving 14 bases between them. The sequence derives from an adult in good health. J is TRBJ2-4 and V is TRBV3-1 (or the pseudogene TRBV3-2), with D perhaps TRBD2 (5 bases). This specimen consisted of peripheral blood, obtained on day 0 of AZD1222 vaccination. The CDR3 here is CASSQGYGISNIQYF. DNA for the CDR3: TGTGCCAGCAGCCAAGGCTACGGGATTTCGAACATTCAGTACTTC.